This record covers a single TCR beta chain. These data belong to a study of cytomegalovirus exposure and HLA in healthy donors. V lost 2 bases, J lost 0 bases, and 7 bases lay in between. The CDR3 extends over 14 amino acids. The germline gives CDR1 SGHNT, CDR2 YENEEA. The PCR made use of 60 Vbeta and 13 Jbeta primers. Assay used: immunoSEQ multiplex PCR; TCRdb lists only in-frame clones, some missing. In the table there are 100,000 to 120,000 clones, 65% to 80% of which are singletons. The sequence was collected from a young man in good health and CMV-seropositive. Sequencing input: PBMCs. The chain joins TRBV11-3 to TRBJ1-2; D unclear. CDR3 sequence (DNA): TGTGCCAGCAGCTTACGTCCAGCTAACTATGGCTACACCTTC. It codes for CASSLRPANYGYTF.